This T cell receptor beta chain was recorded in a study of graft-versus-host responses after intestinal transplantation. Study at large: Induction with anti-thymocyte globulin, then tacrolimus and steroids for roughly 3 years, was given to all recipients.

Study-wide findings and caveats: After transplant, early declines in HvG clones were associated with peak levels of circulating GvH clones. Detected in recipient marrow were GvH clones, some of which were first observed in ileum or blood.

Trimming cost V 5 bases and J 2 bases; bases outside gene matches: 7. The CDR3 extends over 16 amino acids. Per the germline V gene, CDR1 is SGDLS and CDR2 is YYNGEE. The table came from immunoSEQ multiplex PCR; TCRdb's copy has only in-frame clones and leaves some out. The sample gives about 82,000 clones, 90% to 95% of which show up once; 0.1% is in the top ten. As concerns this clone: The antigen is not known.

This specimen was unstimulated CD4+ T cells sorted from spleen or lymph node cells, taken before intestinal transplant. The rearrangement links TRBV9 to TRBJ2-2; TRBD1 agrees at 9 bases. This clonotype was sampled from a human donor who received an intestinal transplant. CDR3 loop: CASRTGDRDNTGELFF. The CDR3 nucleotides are TGTGCCAGCAGGACGGGGGACAGGGATAACACCGGGGAGCTGTTTTTT.